The rows below give T cell receptor beta chains drawn from one sample of a study of blood T cell repertoires in COVID-19. Repertoires were generated with immunoSEQ multiplex PCR, while TCRdb's copy carries only in-frame clones and drops some. The repertoire includes about 410,000 clones, about 89% of them detected once, and roughly 1.4% sits in the top ten. The sequenced material came from peripheral blood. These TCRs come from a middle-aged woman with COVID-19, enrolled during active disease. Both conserved end residues are part of each CDR3. The D gene is left open where the match is weak. Rows give clone size only sometimes, using once, few, many, or a class for an expanded clone.

D gene	J gene	V gene	clone size	CDR3 protein	CDR3 DNA
TRBD2	TRBJ2-2	TRBV2	-	CARTTSGTNTGELFF	TGTGCCAGGACAACTAGCGGAACGAACACCGGGGAGCTGTTTTTT
-	TRBJ1-1	TRBV5-4	-	CASSLRLTGNTEAFF	TGTGCCAGCAGCTTGCGGTTGACAGGGAACACTGAAGCTTTCTTT
-	TRBJ1-5	TRBV30	-	CAWSVNSQNQPQHF	TGTGCCTGGAGTGTAAACAGCCAGAATCAGCCCCAGCATTTT
-	TRBJ1-1	TRBV27	-	CASSFVRAQWTEAFF	TGTGCCAGCAGTTTTGTCAGGGCTCAGTGGACTGAAGCTTTCTTT
TRBD1	TRBJ1-2	TRBV27	-	CASSLARGRGYTF	TGTGCCAGCAGTTTAGCTAGGGGGCGTGGCTACACCTTC
-	TRBJ2-1	TRBV7-8	-	CASSLANPQYNEQFF	TGTGCCAGCAGCTTAGCGAACCCCCAGTACAATGAGCAGTTCTTC
-	TRBJ2-3	TRBV6-5	-	CASASRSTDTQYF	TGTGCCAGCGCAAGCCGTAGCACAGATACGCAGTATTTT
TRBD1	TRBJ1-4	TRBV19	-	CASSFFATGPNEKLFF	TGTGCCAGTAGCTTCTTCGCGACAGGGCCTAATGAAAAACTGTTTTTT
-	TRBJ1-6	TRBV7-2	few	CASSLASGSGRTPLHF	TGTGCCAGCAGCTTAGCTTCAGGGTCGGGTAGGACACCCCTCCACTTT
TRBD1	TRBJ1-2	TRBV4-2	-	CASSRSTGDGGYTF	TGTGCCAGCAGCCGATCCACAGGGGACGGTGGCTACACCTTC
-	TRBJ1-2	TRBV9	-	CASSVEIGRGYGYTF	TGTGCCAGCAGCGTAGAAATCGGGAGGGGGTATGGCTACACCTTC
-	TRBJ1-1	TRBV6-5	few	CASSYSTGVATEAFF	TGTGCCAGCAGTTACTCGACCGGGGTGGCCACTGAAGCTTTCTTT
-	TRBJ2-7	TRBV11-3	-	CASSLTLGEQYF	TGTGCCAGCAGCTTGACATTGGGCGAGCAGTACTTC
TRBD2	TRBJ2-1	TRBV5-1	-	CASSKTSGRTPYNEQFF	TGCGCCAGCAGCAAGACTAGCGGGAGGACTCCATACAATGAGCAGTTCTTC
TRBD1	TRBJ1-1	TRBV27	-	CASSLYPPEGAFGVNTEAFF	TGTGCCAGCAGTTTATATCCCCCTGAGGGGGCGTTCGGGGTTAACACTGAAGCTTTCTTT
TRBD1	TRBJ1-2	TRBV10-3	-	CAIRGQGGYGYTF	TGTGCCATCAGGGGACAGGGGGGCTATGGCTACACCTTC
-	TRBJ1-2	TRBV29-1	-	CSTDSYGYTF	TGCAGCACTGACAGCTATGGCTACACCTTC